This T cell receptor (beta chain) originates from a study of T cell responses to AZD1222 COVID-19 vaccine. Study-level points and caveats: Repertoire sampling occurred only after the peak T cell response. The study identified only a handful of AZD1222 recipients as seropositive at baseline. Following two doses of AZD1222, Spike-specific TCR breadth and depth rose.

The table came from immunoSEQ multiplex PCR; TCRdb's copy has only in-frame clones and leaves some out. The sample records 110,000 to 150,000 clones, approximately 90% being singletons. To note about this clone: Antigen specificity is unknown.

The V end was cut by 0 bases, the J end by 10 bases, with 7 bases between. CDR1 is SGHTA and CDR2 is FQGNSA in the germline V gene. The CDR3 has 13 residues. Sequenced material: peripheral blood, taken 28 days after the second AZD1222 dose. This rearrangement joins TRBV7-2 to TRBJ1-6; D is uncertain. This sequence was found in an adult who received the AZD1222 COVID-19 vaccine. CDR3 loop: CASSLAASSPLHF. CDR3 in DNA: TGTGCCAGCAGCTTAGCGGCGTCCTCACCCCTCCACTTT.